This TCR beta chain is from a study of CD8+ T cells in alopecia areata. This sample's treatment: oral pan-JAK inhibitor, 5-10 mg twice daily. Collected material from alopecia areata patients comprised lesional scalp punch biopsies and peripheral blood. As regards this clone: What it recognizes is unknown.

Investigators isolated RNA and reverse transcribed it into cDNA to act as the sequencing template. Method: immunoSEQ multiplex PCR; TCRdb's copy keeps in-frame clones and lacks some. This sample yields approximately 210,000 clones, of which 60% are seen a single time; about 0.94% belongs to the top ten. Study-wide findings and caveats: With one nonresponder, baseline CD8+ expansion's link to response remains uncertain. Across lesional scalp, and particularly alopecia totalis/universalis, clonality surpassed that of normal scalp. In scalp and blood, many expanded lesional clones persisted during tofacitinib.

The CDR3 totals 17 residues. Germline V gene data show CDR1 as MNHEY and CDR2 as SMNVEV (reference sequence). Trimming stripped 6 bases from V and 2 bases from J, with 22 bases between. This receptor was taken from a human donor with alopecia areata. The genes are TRBV27 and TRBJ2-5, with D possibly being TRBD1 or TRBD2 (5 bases each). This specimen was CD4+ T cells sorted from blood, taken at week 24, from a patient treated with tofacitinib. This CDR3 reads CASRRGLTALGQETQYF. The CDR3, as DNA: TGTGCCAGCAGACGGGGCCTTACGGCGTTAGGGCAAGAGACCCAGTACTTC.